Sequencing of this T cell receptor (beta chain) was carried out in a study of OX40 agonist ivuxolimab in advanced cancers. Study in general: The patients got ivuxolimab, which is an agonistic anti-OX40 (CD134) antibody. Whole-study findings and limits: The average count of expanded clones was higher among CD8+ T cells than among CD4+.

TCRdb's table, derived via immunoSEQ multiplex PCR, lists solely in-frame clones and lacks some. The profile shows roughly 60,000 clones, approximately 85% of them singletons. This clone showed up just once. The antigen remains undetermined. The sequence was collected from an adult with an advanced solid tumor such as melanoma, head and neck, liver or kidney cancer. The sample was CD4+ or CD8+ T cells sorted from blood, taken in a trial of the OX40 agonist ivuxolimab.

In DNA, the CDR3 is TGTGCCAGCTCACCAACAGGGACCTACGAGCAGTACTTC. Its protein is CASSPTGTYEQYF. The chain is built from TRBV18 and TRBJ2-7, with TRBD1 as a possible D gene (6 bases). V was pared by 2 bases and J by 2 bases, with 7 bases between. The CDR3 runs 13 residues. Looked up from germline, CDR1 is KGHSH and CDR2 is LQKENI.